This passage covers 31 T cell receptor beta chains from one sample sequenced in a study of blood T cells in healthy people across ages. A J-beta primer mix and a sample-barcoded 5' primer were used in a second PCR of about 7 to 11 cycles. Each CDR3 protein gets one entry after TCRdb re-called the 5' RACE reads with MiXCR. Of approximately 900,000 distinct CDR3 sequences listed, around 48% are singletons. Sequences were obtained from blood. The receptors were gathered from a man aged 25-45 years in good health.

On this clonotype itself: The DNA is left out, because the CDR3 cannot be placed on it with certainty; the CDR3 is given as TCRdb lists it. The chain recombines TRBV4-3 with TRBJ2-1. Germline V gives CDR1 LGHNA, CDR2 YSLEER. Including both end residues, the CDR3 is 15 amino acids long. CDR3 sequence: CASSQDVAGGAERFF.

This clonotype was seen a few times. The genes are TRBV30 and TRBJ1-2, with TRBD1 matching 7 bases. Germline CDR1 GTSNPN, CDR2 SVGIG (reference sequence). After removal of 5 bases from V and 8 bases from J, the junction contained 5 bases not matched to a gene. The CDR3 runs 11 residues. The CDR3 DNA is TGTGCCTGGGACAGGGACTGGGGCTACACCTTC. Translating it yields CAWDRDWGYTF.

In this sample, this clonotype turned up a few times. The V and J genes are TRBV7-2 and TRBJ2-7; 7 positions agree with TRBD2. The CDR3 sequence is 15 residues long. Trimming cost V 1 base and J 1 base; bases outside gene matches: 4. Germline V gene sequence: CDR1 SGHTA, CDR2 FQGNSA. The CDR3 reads CASSLVGGDSYEQYF. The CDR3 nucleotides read TGTGCCAGCAGCTTAGTTGGGGGGGATTCCTACGAGCAGTACTTC.

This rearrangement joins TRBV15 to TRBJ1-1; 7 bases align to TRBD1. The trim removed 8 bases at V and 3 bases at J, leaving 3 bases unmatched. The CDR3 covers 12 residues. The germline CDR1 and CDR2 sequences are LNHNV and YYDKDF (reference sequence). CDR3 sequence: CATGTGDTEAFF. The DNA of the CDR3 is TGTGCCACCGGAACAGGGGACACTGAAGCTTTCTTT.

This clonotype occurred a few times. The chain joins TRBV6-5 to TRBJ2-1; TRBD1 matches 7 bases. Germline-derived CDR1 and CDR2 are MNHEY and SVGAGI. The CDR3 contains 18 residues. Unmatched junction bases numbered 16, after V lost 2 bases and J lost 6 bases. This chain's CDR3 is CASSYPLKMGTEVNEQFF. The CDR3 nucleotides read TGTGCCAGCAGTTACCCGCTAAAGATGGGGACAGAGGTCAATGAGCAGTTCTTC.

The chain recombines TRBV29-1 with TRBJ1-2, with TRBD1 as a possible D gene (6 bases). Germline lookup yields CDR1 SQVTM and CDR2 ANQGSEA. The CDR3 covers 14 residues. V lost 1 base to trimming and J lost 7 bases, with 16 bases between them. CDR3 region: CSVEASGAVFGYTF. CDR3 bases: TGCAGCGTTGAAGCGTCAGGGGCCGTTTTTGGCTACACCTTC.

The CDR3 DNA reads TGTGCCAGCAGCTTCATGGGGGGACAAGAGACCCAGTACTTC. Protein product: CASSFMGGQETQYF. The rearrangement uses TRBV7-2 and TRBJ2-5; the D gene is possibly TRBD2 (6 bases). The germline V gene encodes CDR1 SGHTA and CDR2 FQGNSA. This CDR3 has 14 amino acids. The V end was cut by 3 bases, the J end by 2 bases, with 10 bases between.

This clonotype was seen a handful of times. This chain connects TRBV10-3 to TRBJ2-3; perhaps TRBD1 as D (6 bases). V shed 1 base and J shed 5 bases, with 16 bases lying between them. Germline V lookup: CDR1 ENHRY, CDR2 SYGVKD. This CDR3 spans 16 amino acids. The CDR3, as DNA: TGTGCCATCAGTGAGTTGGCGGGCCAAGGGGGAGATACGCAGTATTTT. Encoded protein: CAISELAGQGGDTQYF.

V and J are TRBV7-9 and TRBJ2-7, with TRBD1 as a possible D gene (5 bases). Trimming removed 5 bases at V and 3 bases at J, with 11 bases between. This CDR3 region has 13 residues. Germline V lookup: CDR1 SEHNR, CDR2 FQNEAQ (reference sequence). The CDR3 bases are TGTGCCAGCAGCCCGAACAGGAACTACGAGCAGTACTTC. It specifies CASSPNRNYEQYF. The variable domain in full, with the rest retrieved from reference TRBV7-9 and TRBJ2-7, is DTGVSQNPRHKITKRGQNVTFRCDPISEHNRLYWYRQTLGQGPEFLTYFQNEAQLEKSRLLSDRFSAERPKGSFSTLEIQRTEQGDSAMYLCASSPNRNYEQYFGPGTRLTVT.

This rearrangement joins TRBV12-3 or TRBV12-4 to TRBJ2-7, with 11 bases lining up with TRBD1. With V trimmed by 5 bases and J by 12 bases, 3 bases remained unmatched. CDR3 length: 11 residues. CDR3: CASSTGTGGYF. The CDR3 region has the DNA TGTGCCAGCAGTACTGGGACAGGGGGGTACTTC.

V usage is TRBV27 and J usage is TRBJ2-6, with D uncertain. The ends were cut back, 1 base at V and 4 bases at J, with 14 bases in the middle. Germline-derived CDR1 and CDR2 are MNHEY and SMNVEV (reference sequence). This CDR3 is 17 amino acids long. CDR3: CASSLYPLRAGANVLTF. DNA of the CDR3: TGTGCCAGCAGTTTATATCCCCTCCGTGCGGGGGCCAACGTCCTGACTTTC.

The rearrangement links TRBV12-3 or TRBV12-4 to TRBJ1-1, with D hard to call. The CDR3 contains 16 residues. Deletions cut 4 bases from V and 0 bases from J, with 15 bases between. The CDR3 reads CASSWAVNHMNTEAFF. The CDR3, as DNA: TGTGCCAGCAGTTGGGCGGTGAATCATATGAACACTGAAGCTTTCTTT.

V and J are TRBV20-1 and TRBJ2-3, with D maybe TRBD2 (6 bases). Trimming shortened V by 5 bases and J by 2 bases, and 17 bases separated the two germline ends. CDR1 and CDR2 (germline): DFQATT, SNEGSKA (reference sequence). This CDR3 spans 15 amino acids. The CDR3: CSAPNPGDLTDTQYF. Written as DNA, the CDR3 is TGCAGTGCTCCCAATCCGGGGGACCTCACAGATACGCAGTATTTT.

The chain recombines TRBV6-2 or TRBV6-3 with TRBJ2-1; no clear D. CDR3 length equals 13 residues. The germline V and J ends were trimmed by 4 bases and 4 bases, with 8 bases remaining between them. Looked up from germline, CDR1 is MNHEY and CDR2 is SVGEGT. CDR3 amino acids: CASSLELYNEQFF. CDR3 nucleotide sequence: TGTGCCAGCAGTTTGGAATTATACAATGAGCAGTTCTTC.

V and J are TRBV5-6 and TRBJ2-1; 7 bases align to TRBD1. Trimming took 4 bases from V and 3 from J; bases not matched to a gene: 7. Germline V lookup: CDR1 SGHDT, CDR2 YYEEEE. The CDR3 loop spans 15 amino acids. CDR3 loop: CASSRPGQFYNEQFF. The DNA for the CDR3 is TGTGCCAGCAGCCGACCGGGACAGTTCTACAATGAGCAGTTCTTC.

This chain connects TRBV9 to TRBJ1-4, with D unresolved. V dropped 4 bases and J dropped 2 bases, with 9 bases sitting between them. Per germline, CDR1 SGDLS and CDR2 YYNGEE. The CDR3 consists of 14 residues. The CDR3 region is CASSPTSTNEKLFF. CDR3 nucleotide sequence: TGTGCCAGCAGCCCCACCTCCACTAATGAAAAACTGTTTTTT.

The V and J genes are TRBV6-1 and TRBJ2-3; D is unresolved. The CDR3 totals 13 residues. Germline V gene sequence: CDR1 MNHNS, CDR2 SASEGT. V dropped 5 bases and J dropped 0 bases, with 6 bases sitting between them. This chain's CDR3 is CASSHPSTDTQYF. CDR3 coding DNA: TGTGCCAGCAGTCACCCTAGCACAGATACGCAGTATTTT.

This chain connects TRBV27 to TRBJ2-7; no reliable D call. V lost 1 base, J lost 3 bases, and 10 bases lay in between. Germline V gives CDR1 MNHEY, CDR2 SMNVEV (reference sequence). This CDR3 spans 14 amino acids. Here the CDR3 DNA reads TGTGCCAGCAGTTTATACCCAAAAGACTACGAGCAGTACTTC. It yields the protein CASSLYPKDYEQYF.

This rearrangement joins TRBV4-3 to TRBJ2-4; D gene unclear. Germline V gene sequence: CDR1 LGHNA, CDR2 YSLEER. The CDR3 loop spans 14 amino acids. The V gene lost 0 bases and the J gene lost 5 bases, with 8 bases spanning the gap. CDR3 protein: CASSQDKSQNIQYF. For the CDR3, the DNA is TGCGCCAGCAGCCAAGATAAAAGCCAAAACATTCAGTACTTC.

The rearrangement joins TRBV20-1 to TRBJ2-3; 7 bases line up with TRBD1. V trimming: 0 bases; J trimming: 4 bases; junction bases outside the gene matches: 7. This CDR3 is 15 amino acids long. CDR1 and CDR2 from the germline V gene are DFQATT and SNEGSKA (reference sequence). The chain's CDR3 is CSAREIRGQADTQYF. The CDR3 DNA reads TGCAGTGCTAGAGAAATTAGGGGGCAGGCAGATACGCAGTATTTT.

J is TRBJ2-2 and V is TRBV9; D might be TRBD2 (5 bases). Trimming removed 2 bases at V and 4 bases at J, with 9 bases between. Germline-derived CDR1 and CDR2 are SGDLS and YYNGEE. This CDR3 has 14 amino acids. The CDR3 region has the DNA TGTGCCAGCAGCGTGACCGCGGGCACCGGGGAGCTGTTTTTT. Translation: CASSVTAGTGELFF. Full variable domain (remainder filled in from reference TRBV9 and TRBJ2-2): DSGVTQTPKHLITATGQRVTLRCSPRSGDLSVYWYQQSLDQGLQFLIQYYNGEERAKGNILERFSAQQFPDLHSELNLSSLELGDSALYFCASSVTAGTGELFFGEGSRLTVL.

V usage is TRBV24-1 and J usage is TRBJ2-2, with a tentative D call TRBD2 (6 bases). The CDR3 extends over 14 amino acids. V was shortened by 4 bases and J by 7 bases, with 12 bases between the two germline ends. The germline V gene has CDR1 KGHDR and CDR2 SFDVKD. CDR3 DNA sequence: TGTGCCACCAGTGAATACCTGGAGGGCGGGGAGCTGTTTTTT. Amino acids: CATSEYLEGGELFF.

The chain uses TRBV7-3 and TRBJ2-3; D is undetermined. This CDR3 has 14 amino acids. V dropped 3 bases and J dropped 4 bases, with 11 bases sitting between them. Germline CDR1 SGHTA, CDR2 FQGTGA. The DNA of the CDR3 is TGTGCCAGCAGCTTGGGGAACAACCCAGATACGCAGTATTTT. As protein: CASSLGNNPDTQYF.

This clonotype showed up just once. The DNA of the CDR3 is TGTGCCAGCTCACCGGGGCCCACTAACTATGGCTACACCTTC. It encodes CASSPGPTNYGYTF. The chain couples TRBV18 to TRBJ1-2, with D possibly matching TRBD1 (5 bases). Germline-derived CDR1 and CDR2 are KGHSH and LQKENI. The ends were cut back, 3 bases at V and 0 bases at J, with 8 bases in the middle. The CDR3 length is 14 residues.

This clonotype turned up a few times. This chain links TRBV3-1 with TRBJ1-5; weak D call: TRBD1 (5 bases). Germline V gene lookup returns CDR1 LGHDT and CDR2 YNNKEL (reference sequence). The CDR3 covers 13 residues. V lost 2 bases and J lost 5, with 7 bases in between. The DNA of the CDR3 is TGTGCCAGCAGCCAAATGGGGGATCAGCCCCAGCATTTT. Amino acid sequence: CASSQMGDQPQHF. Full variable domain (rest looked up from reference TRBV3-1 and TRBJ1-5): DTAVSQTPKYLVTQMGNDKSIKCEQNLGHDTMYWYKQDSKKFLKIMFSYNNKELIINETVPNRFSPKSPDKAHLNLHINSLELGDSAVYFCASSQMGDQPQHFGDGTRLSIL.

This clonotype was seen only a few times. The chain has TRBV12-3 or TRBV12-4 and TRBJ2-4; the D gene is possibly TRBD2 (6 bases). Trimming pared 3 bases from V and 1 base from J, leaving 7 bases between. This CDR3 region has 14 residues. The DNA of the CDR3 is TGTGCCAGCAGTTTTGGGGGGGCCAAAAACATTCAGTACTTC. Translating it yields CASSFGGAKNIQYF.

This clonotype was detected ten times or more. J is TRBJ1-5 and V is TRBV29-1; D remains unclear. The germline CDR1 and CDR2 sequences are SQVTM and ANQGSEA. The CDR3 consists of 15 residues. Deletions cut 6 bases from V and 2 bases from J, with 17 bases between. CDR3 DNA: TGCAGCGTCGCCGACGGCCTTTTGGGCAATCAGCCCCAGCATTTT. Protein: CSVADGLLGNQPQHF.

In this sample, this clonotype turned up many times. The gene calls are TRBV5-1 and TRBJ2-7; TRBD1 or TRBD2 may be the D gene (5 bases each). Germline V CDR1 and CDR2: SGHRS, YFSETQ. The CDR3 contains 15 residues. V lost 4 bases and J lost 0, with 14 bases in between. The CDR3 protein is CASSRDAPTSYEQYF. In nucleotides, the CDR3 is TGCGCCAGCAGCCGGGACGCACCCACCTCCTACGAGCAGTACTTC.

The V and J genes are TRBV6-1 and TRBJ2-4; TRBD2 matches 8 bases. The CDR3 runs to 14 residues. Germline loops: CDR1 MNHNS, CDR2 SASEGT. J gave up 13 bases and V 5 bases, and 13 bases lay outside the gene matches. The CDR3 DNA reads TGTGCCAGCAGTATCGGACTAGCCGAGGCGGAGCAGTACTTC. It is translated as CASSIGLAEAEQYF.

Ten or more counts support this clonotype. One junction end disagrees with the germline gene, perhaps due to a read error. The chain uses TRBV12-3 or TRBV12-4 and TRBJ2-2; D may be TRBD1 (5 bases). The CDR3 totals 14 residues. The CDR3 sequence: CASSLGQNTGELFF. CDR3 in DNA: TGTGCTAGCAGCCTTGGACAGAACACCGGGGAGCTGTTTTTT.

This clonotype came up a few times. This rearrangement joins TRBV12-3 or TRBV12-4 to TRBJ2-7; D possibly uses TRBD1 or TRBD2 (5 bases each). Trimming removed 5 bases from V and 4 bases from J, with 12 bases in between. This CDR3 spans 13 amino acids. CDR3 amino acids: CASSSPGRYEQYF. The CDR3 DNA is TGTGCCAGCAGTAGTCCGGGACGGTACGAGCAGTACTTC.